A single sample is the source of the 23 T cell receptor beta chains below, sequenced in a study of OX40 agonist ivuxolimab in advanced cancers. Measured with immunoSEQ multiplex PCR; TCRdb has only the in-frame clones, and not every one. The sample contains under 85,000 clones, around 90% of which appear only once. The sequencing used CD4+ or CD8+ T cells sorted from blood, collected in a trial of the OX40 agonist ivuxolimab. Receptor source: an adult with an advanced solid tumor such as melanoma, head and neck, liver or kidney cancer.

V is TRBV2 and J is TRBJ2-1; maybe TRBD2 (5 bases). Germline loops: CDR1 SNHLY, CDR2 FYNNEI. CDR3 length equals 14 residues. Trimming took off 11 bases at V and 7 bases at J, with 21 bases between the two ends. CDR3 in DNA: TGTGCCTCCCGGGAAAGGGTTTTGGGGAATGAGCAGTTCTTC. Its translation: CASRERVLGNEQFF.

This chain uses TRBV7-2 with TRBJ1-1; D unclear. This CDR3 is 14 amino acids long. V was cut by 2 bases and J by 1 base, with 8 bases left in between. Germline CDR1 reads SGHTA; CDR2 reads FQGNSA. The CDR3: CASSLNRRNTEAFF. For the CDR3, the DNA is TGTGCCAGCAGCTTAAACAGACGGAACACTGAAGCTTTCTTT.

The CDR3 here is CASGLLGDYGYTF. In DNA, the CDR3 is TGTGCCAGCGGCTTGCTGGGGGACTATGGCTACACCTTC. V gene TRBV6-1 combines with J gene TRBJ1-2, with D possibly being TRBD1 (5 bases). Between the trimmed V and J ends, which lost 8 bases and 3 bases, there was a span of 13 bases. The germline V gene has CDR1 MNHNS and CDR2 SASEGT. This CDR3 spans 13 amino acids.

CDR3 region: CASSLGTFGNTIYF. The CDR3, as DNA: TGTGCCAGCAGTCTCGGGACATTCGGAAACACCATATATTTT. V usage is TRBV27 and J usage is TRBJ1-3, with D perhaps matching TRBD1 (6 bases). The CDR3 consists of 14 residues. From germline, CDR1 is MNHEY and CDR2 SMNVEV (reference sequence). Trimming shortened V by 5 bases and J by 4 bases, and 12 bases separated the two germline ends.

V gene TRBV15 combines with J gene TRBJ1-4, with a tentative D call TRBD1 (5 bases). This CDR3 has 14 residues. Germline CDR1 LNHNV, CDR2 YYDKDF (reference sequence). Trimming pared 3 bases from V and 1 base from J, leaving 6 bases between. CDR3: CATSSGGTNEKLFF. The CDR3 DNA is TGTGCCACCAGCAGTGGGGGAACTAATGAAAAACTGTTTTTT. Looking up the rest from reference TRBV15 and TRBJ1-4 gives the full variable domain: DAMVIQNPRYQVTQFGKPVTLSCSQTLNHNVMYWYQQKSSQAPKLLFHYYDKDFNNEADTPDNFQSRRPNTSFCFLDIRSPGLGDTAMYLCATSSGGTNEKLFFGSGTQLSVL.

This rearrangement joins TRBV29-1 to TRBJ2-2; a possible D gene is TRBD1 (6 bases). CDR1 and CDR2 from the germline V gene are SQVTM and ANQGSEA. This CDR3 is built from 12 residues. Deletions cut 6 bases from V and 8 bases from J, with 13 bases between. The CDR3 nucleotides read TGCAGCGTGGGTAGGGGGAATGGGGAGCTGTTTTTT. This sequence encodes CSVGRGNGELFF.

A single count supports this clone. The CDR3, as DNA: TGCGCCAGCAGCCCCGAGGGCAGGAGGGAGTCGGCTTTCTTT. Amino acid sequence: CASSPEGRRESAFF. The J gene is TRBJ1-1, the V gene TRBV5-1; D not resolved. CDR3 length equals 14 residues. The V end lost 4 bases, the J end lost 11 bases, and 21 bases lay between the germline ends. Germline V gene data show CDR1 as SGHRS and CDR2 as YFSETQ.

This sequence joins TRBV19 and TRBJ2-7, with TRBD1 matching 10 bases. The CDR3 covers 13 residues. Losses at the gene ends were 8 bases for V and 3 bases for J; bases not matched to a gene: 4. Germline V gene lookup returns CDR1 LNHDA and CDR2 SQIVND (reference sequence). The CDR3: CASGGQGIYEQYF. The CDR3 DNA follows: TGTGCCAGTGGGGGACAGGGGATCTACGAGCAGTACTTC. Together with reference TRBV19 and TRBJ2-7, the CDR3 gives the full variable domain: DGGITQSPKYLFRKEGQNVTLSCEQNLNHDAMYWYRQDPGQGLRLIYYSQIVNDFQKGDIAEGYSVSREKKESFPLTVTSAQKNPTAFYLCASGGQGIYEQYFGPGTRLTVT.

The chain recombines TRBV2 with TRBJ2-3; 9 bases fit TRBD2. The length of the CDR3 is 15 residues. Germline CDR1 and CDR2: SNHLY and FYNNEI. Trimming took 5 bases from V and 2 from J; bases not matched to a gene: 5. CDR3 coding DNA: TGTGCCAGCAGTACCGGACTAGCGTACACAGATACGCAGTATTTT. It translates to CASSTGLAYTDTQYF.

The V call is TRBV9, the J call TRBJ1-6; TRBD1 matches at 8 bases. The CDR3 is 15 amino acids. Per the germline V gene, CDR1 is SGDLS and CDR2 is YYNGEE. V shed 1 base, J shed 12 bases, and the junction held 9 bases outside the gene matches. In nucleotides, the CDR3 is TGTGCCAGCAGCGTACAGGGGGCGCGCGATCTACCCCTCCACTTT. Translation gives CASSVQGARDLPLHF.

This clone has only a few counts. The rearrangement joins TRBV5-1 to TRBJ2-7, with 7 bases that match TRBD2. The CDR3 runs to 12 residues. Germline V lookup: CDR1 SGHRS, CDR2 YFSETQ. V dropped 7 bases and J dropped 0; count of bases not matched to a gene: 1. Here the CDR3 reads CASGGSSYEQYF. The CDR3 nucleotides are TGCGCCAGCGGCGGGAGCTCCTACGAGCAGTACTTC.

This sequence joins TRBV4-3 and TRBJ2-3; D may be TRBD1 or TRBD2 (6 bases each). This CDR3 has 15 residues. Germline V lookup: CDR1 LGHNA, CDR2 YSLEER. V was cut by 0 bases and J by 6 bases, with 13 bases left in between. Here the CDR3 reads CASSQDLGGLDTQYF. CDR3 DNA sequence: TGCGCCAGCAGCCAAGATTTAGGGGGGCTGGATACGCAGTATTTT.

This clone was detected many times. CDR3 loop: CASSVTRNQPQHF. In nucleotides, the CDR3 is TGTGCCAGCAGTGTGACACGCAATCAGCCCCAGCATTTT. This sequence joins TRBV6-6 and TRBJ1-5; D is uncertain. Trimming pared 5 bases from V and 2 bases from J, leaving 7 bases between. CDR3 length: 13 amino acids. Germline-derived CDR1 and CDR2 are MNHNY and SVGAGI (reference sequence).

V is TRBV7-6 and J is TRBJ1-4, with D possibly being TRBD1 (5 bases). Per the germline V gene, CDR1 is SGHVS and CDR2 is FNYEAQ. The CDR3 runs 14 residues. Trimming pared 6 bases from V and 7 bases from J, leaving 15 bases between. CDR3 region: CASSSGTPPEKLFF. For the CDR3, the DNA is TGTGCCAGCAGTTCCGGGACTCCTCCTGAAAAACTGTTTTTT.

The V and J genes are TRBV28 and TRBJ1-1; 9 nucleotides align to TRBD1. V gave up 5 bases and J gave up 5 bases; unmatched junction bases: 12. Germline CDR1 MDHEN, CDR2 SYDVKM. The CDR3 length is 16 residues. The CDR3 region is CASSPPGTGRTTEAFF. The CDR3 DNA follows: TGTGCCAGCAGTCCACCCGGGACAGGGAGAACAACTGAAGCTTTCTTT.

This clone was observed a handful of times. This rearrangement joins TRBV20-1 to TRBJ1-1; D call uncertain. CDR1 DFQATT and CDR2 SNEGSKA come from the germline V gene (reference sequence). The CDR3 covers 11 residues. The ends were cut back, 3 bases at V and 0 bases at J, with 2 bases in the middle. Here the CDR3 reads CSASLNTEAFF. The CDR3 DNA reads TGCAGTGCTAGTTTGAACACTGAAGCTTTCTTT.

This chain connects TRBV7-2 to TRBJ2-1; no definite D call. Germline lookup yields CDR1 SGHTA and CDR2 FQGNSA. Trimming removed 0 bases from V and 9 bases from J, with 9 bases in between. This CDR3 spans 13 amino acids. In DNA, the CDR3 is TGTGCCAGCAGCTTAGCCTCGCCAGGTGAGCAGTTCTTC. Its protein is CASSLASPGEQFF.

The chain is built from TRBV19 and TRBJ1-2; 8 bases match TRBD1. The CDR3 has 13 amino acids. The germline CDR1 and CDR2 sequences are LNHDA and SQIVND (reference sequence). Trimming cost V 2 bases and J 8 bases; bases outside gene matches: 4. CDR3 loop: CASSIQGAGGYTF. The CDR3 DNA reads TGTGCCAGTAGTATACAGGGGGCCGGGGGCTACACCTTC.

Comment on this clone: An end of the junction does not agree with germline; a read error may underlie this. J is TRBJ1-2 and V is TRBV6-6; 7 bases line up with TRBD1. The CDR3 loop spans 13 amino acids. CDR1 is MNHNY, CDR2 SVGAGI, per germline (reference sequence). The CDR3 is CASSYSFRDSIYF. The CDR3, as DNA: TGTGCCAGCAGTTACTCTTTTCGGGACAGTATATACTTC.

V is TRBV10-3 and J is TRBJ1-5; TRBD1 matches at 7 bases. Germline V CDR1 and CDR2: ENHRY, SYGVKD. The CDR3 is 16 residues long. The V gene end was trimmed by 3 bases and the J gene end by 4 bases; junction bases not matched to a gene: 9. Here the CDR3 DNA reads TGTGCCATCAGTGAAGGAGCGGCAGGGGGGAATCAGCCCCAGCATTTT. Translated: CAISEGAAGGNQPQHF.

The gene calls are TRBV6-6 and TRBJ1-5, with D uncertain. The CDR3 loop spans 14 amino acids. Germline values: CDR1 MNHNY, CDR2 SVGAGI (reference sequence). Trimming cost V 6 bases and J 6 bases, with 15 bases left between them. The CDR3 nucleotides read TGTGCCAGCAGCTCTACTGGAGGTTTTCAGCCCCAGCATTTT. Translation gives CASSSTGGFQPQHF.

This rearrangement joins TRBV5-1 to TRBJ2-1; 9 nucleotides align to TRBD2. CDR1 and CDR2 from the germline V gene are SGHRS and YFSETQ. The CDR3 consists of 14 residues. The J segment lost 6 bases and the V segment lost 4 bases, leaving 5 bases of the junction unmatched. The DNA of the CDR3 is TGCGCCAGCAGCCCTAGCGGGGTCTTCAATGAGCAGTTCTTC. This gives the protein CASSPSGVFNEQFF. The variable domain in full, completed from reference TRBV5-1 and TRBJ2-1, reads KAGVTQTPRYLIKTRGQQVTLSCSPISGHRSVSWYQQTPGQGLQFLFEYFSETQRNKGNFPGRFSGRQFSNSRSEMNVSTLELGDSALYLCASSPSGVFNEQFFGPGTRLTVL.

This sequence joins TRBV9 and TRBJ2-3; TRBD2 aligns across 7 bases. The CDR3 length is 16 residues. Germline V lookup: CDR1 SGDLS, CDR2 YYNGEE. V shed 4 bases and J 11 bases; nucleotides not matched to a gene: 19. The CDR3 loop reads CASSPTSTLRGNRQYF. CDR3 coding DNA: TGTGCCAGCAGCCCGACTAGCACACTTCGGGGTAATAGGCAGTATTTT. Full variable domain (missing parts from reference TRBV9 and TRBJ2-3): DSGVTQTPKHLITATGQRVTLRCSPRSGDLSVYWYQQSLDQGLQFLIQYYNGEERAKGNILERFSAQQFPDLHSELNLSSLELGDSALYFCASSPTSTLRGNRQYFGPGTRLTVL.